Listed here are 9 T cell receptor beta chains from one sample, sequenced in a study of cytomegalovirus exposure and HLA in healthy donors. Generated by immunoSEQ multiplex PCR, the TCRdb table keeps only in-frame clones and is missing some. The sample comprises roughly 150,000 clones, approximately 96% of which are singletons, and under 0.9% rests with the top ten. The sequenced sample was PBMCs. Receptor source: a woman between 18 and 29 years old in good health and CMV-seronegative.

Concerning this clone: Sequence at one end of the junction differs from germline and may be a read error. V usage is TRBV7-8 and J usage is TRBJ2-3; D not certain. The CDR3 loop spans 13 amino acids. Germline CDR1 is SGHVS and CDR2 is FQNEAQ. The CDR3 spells CASSLGGTDTQYF. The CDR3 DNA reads TGTGCCAGCAGCTTAGGCGGCACCGATACGCAGTATTTT.

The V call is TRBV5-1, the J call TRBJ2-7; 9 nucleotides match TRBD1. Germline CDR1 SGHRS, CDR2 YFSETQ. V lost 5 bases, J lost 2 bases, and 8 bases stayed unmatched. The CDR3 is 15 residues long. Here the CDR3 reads CASRRDREFAYEQYF. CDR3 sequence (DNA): TGCGCCAGCAGAAGGGACAGGGAGTTTGCCTACGAGCAGTACTTC.

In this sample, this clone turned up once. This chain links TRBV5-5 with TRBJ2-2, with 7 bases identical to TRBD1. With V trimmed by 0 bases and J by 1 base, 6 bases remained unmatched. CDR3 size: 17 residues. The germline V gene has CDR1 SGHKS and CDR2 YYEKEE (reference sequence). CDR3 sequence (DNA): TGTGCCAGCAGCTTGGGACAGGGTTTAGTGAACACCGGGGAGCTGTTTTTT. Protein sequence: CASSLGQGLVNTGELFF.

CDR3 residues: CASSLFMSSGANVLTF. CDR3 in DNA: TGTGCCAGCAGCTTGTTTATGAGCTCTGGGGCCAACGTCCTGACTTTC. The V call is TRBV7-8, the J call TRBJ2-6; D is undetermined. Germline V gene data show CDR1 as SGHVS and CDR2 as FQNEAQ. Trimming pared 3 bases from V and 0 bases from J, leaving 9 bases between. The CDR3 length is 16 residues.

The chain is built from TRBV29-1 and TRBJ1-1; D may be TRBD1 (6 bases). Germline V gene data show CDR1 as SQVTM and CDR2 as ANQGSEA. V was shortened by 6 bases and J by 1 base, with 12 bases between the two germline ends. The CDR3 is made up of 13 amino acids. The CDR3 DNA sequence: TGCAGCGTGGCGACAGGACCGAACACTGAAGCTTTCTTT. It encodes CSVATGPNTEAFF.

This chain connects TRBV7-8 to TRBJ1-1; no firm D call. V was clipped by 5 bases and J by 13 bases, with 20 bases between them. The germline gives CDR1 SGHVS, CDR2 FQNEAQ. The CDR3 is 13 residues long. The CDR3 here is CASSAEVAQMGFF. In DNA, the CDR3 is TGTGCCAGCAGCGCGGAGGTGGCACAGATGGGTTTCTTT.

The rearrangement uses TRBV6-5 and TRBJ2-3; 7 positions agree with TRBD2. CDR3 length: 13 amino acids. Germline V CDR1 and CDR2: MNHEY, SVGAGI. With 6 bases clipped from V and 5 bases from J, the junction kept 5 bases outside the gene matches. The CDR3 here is CASRRGVVDTQYF. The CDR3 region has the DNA TGTGCCAGCAGACGGGGGGTGGTAGATACGCAGTATTTT.

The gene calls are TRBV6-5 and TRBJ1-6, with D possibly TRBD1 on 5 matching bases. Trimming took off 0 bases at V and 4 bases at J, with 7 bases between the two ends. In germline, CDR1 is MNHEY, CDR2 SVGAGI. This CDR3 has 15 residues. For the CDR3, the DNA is TGTGCCAGCAGTTACTCTGACAGATATAATTCACCCCTCCACTTT. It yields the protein CASSYSDRYNSPLHF.

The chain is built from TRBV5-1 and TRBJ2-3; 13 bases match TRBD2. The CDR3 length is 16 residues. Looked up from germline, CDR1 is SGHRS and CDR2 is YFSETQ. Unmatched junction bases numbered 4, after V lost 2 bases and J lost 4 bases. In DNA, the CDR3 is TGCGCCAGCAGCTTTCGACTAGCGGGGGGCCCAGATACGCAGTATTTT. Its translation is CASSFRLAGGPDTQYF.